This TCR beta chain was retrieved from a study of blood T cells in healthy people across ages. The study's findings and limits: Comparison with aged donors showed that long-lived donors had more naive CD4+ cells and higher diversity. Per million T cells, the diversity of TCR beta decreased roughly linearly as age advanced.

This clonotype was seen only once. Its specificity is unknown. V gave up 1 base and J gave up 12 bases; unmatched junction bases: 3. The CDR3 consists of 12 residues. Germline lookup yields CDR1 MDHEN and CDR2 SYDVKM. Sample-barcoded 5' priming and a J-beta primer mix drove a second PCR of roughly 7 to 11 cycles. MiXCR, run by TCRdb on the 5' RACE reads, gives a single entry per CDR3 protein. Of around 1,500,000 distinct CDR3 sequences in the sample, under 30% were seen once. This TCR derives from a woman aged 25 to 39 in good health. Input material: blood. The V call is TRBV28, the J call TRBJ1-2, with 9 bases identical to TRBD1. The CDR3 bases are TGTGCCAGCAGTTTATCGGACAGGGGCCACACCTTC. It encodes CASSLSDRGHTF.